Following are 28 T cell receptor beta chains from one sample sequenced in a study of T cell changes during pregnancy in multiple sclerosis. Produced via immunoSEQ multiplex PCR; TCRdb's table is partial and in-frame only. The table records fewer than 85,000 clones, 94% of them present only once. This specimen consisted of peripheral blood, obtained in the third trimester of pregnancy. The receptor set was obtained from a female donor with multiple sclerosis, enrolled in a pregnancy study.

The gene calls are TRBV5-1 and TRBJ2-1; 7 nucleotides agree with TRBD1. Germline CDR1 and CDR2: SGHRS and YFSETQ. The CDR3 extends over 12 amino acids. V trimming: 5 bases; J trimming: 9 bases; junction bases outside the gene matches: 5. DNA for the CDR3: TGCGCCAGCAGTGGGACAGCCGGTGAGCAGTTCTTC. As protein: CASSGTAGEQFF.

The rearrangement links TRBV10-3 to TRBJ2-7; TRBD1 aligns across 9 bases. This CDR3 is built from 14 residues. V trimming: 10 bases; J trimming: 4 bases; junction bases outside the gene matches: 11. Per the germline V gene, CDR1 is ENHRY and CDR2 is SYGVKD. The CDR3 protein is CATVAPGQGYEQYF. The CDR3 DNA reads TGTGCCACCGTCGCTCCGGGACAGGGTTACGAGCAGTACTTC.

The chain links TRBV5-8 to TRBJ2-5; unclear D gene. Germline CDR1 reads SGHTS; CDR2 reads YDEGEE. The V gene lost 1 base and the J gene lost 3 bases, with 10 bases spanning the gap. The CDR3 contains 14 residues. Here the CDR3 reads CASSLSPNKETQYF. The CDR3 DNA sequence: TGTGCCAGCAGCTTGAGTCCCAACAAAGAGACCCAGTACTTC.

In regard to this clone: At one end, the junction sequence differs from germline, possibly due to a read error. The rearrangement links TRBV7-9 to TRBJ2-7, with D possibly being TRBD2 (6 bases). CDR3 size: 14 residues. Germline V gives CDR1 SEHNR, CDR2 FQNEAQ (reference sequence). CDR3 sequence reads: CASSRLGDSHEQYF. The CDR3 DNA is TGTGCCAGCAGTCGCCTAGGGGACTCCCACGAGCAGTACTTC.

The chain recombines TRBV5-4 with TRBJ2-1; 7 bases match TRBD1. This CDR3 has 13 residues. Germline lookup yields CDR1 SGHNT and CDR2 YYREEE (reference sequence). V shed 6 bases and J 8 bases; nucleotides not matched to a gene: 8. Here the CDR3 DNA reads TGTGCCAGCATTTACAGGGGCGGCGATGAGCAGTTCTTC. Encoded protein: CASIYRGGDEQFF.

V and J are TRBV19 and TRBJ1-1; TRBD1 might be the D (5 bases). The germline V gene has CDR1 LNHDA and CDR2 SQIVND (reference sequence). CDR3 length: 15 amino acids. Trimming left V 7 bases short and J 1 base short, with 16 bases between. The CDR3 nucleotides read TGTGCCAGTACCTATCCAGGGTCTCCGAACACTGAAGCTTTCTTT. This sequence encodes CASTYPGSPNTEAFF.

The chain joins TRBV6-1 to TRBJ2-3, with TRBD1 matching over 8 bases. This CDR3 spans 13 amino acids. The V and J ends lost 11 bases and 1 base, in that order; junction bases with no gene match: 5. CDR1 is MNHNS, CDR2 SASEGT, per germline. Here the CDR3 DNA reads TGTGCCCGACCGGGACAGGGCACAGATACGCAGTATTTT. This gives the protein CARPGQGTDTQYF.

This chain links TRBV6-1 with TRBJ2-7; a possible D gene is TRBD1 (6 bases). Germline V lookup: CDR1 MNHNS, CDR2 SASEGT. V dropped 5 bases and J dropped 4 bases, with 15 bases sitting between them. The CDR3 length is 14 residues. Here the CDR3 DNA reads TGTGCCAGCAGTTCGTGGGGACAACCTTACGAGCAGTACTTC. Protein: CASSSWGQPYEQYF.

V usage is TRBV14 and J usage is TRBJ2-7; D is uncertain. Germline V gene lookup returns CDR1 SGHDN and CDR2 FVKESK. Trimming removed 4 bases from V and 0 bases from J, with 7 bases in between. The CDR3 has 13 amino acids. The CDR3 DNA sequence: TGTGCCAGCAGCCGCCCGAGCTCCTACGAGCAGTACTTC. Encoded protein: CASSRPSSYEQYF.

This clone was detected only once. This chain uses TRBV27 with TRBJ1-2; 10 positions match TRBD1. Germline V gives CDR1 MNHEY, CDR2 SMNVEV (reference sequence). J gave up 2 bases and V 6 bases, and 9 bases lay outside the gene matches. CDR3 length equals 16 residues. CDR3 nucleotide sequence: TGTGCCAGCAGCTCCACCCGGGACAGGGGAAACTATGGCTACACCTTC. Protein product: CASSSTRDRGNYGYTF.

This chain joins TRBV5-8 and TRBJ2-7; 7 nucleotides align to TRBD2. Germline V gene data show CDR1 as SGHTS and CDR2 as YDEGEE. V shed 4 bases and J 0 bases; nucleotides not matched to a gene: 7. The CDR3 runs to 15 residues. The CDR3 sequence: CASSLGGGPSYEQYF. The CDR3 nucleotides read TGTGCCAGCAGCCTGGGGGGGGGACCCTCCTACGAGCAGTACTTC.

The chain employs TRBV7-8 and TRBJ2-7; 7 bases agree with TRBD1. The CDR3 sequence is 14 residues long. Per the germline V gene, CDR1 is SGHVS and CDR2 is FQNEAQ. CDR3 nucleotides: TGTGCCAGCAGCTTAGGGGTAGGGGGCTACCTTAACCATGTC. Residues: CASSLGVGGYLNHV.

The chain has TRBV16 and TRBJ1-1; D gene uncertain. The CDR3 contains 14 residues. The germline V gene has CDR1 KGHSY and CDR2 FQNENV. The germline V and J ends were trimmed by 4 bases and 3 bases, with 12 bases remaining between them. CDR3 residues: CASSLTLVDTEAFF. The CDR3, as DNA: TGTGCCAGCAGCCTTACTCTAGTAGACACTGAAGCTTTCTTT. Combining the CDR3 with reference TRBV16 and TRBJ1-1 gives the whole variable domain GEEVAQTPKHLVRGEGQKAKLYCAPIKGHSYVFWYQQVLKNEFKFLISFQNENVFDETGMPKERFSAKCLPNSPCSLEIQATKLEDSAVYFCASSLTLVDTEAFFGQGTRLTVV.

The J gene is TRBJ2-7, the V gene TRBV11-2, with D tentatively TRBD1 (6 bases). The CDR3 consists of 14 residues. With 5 bases removed from V and 3 bases from J, the gap between germline ends came to 14 bases. Germline-derived CDR1 and CDR2 are SGHAT and FQNNGV. The CDR3, as DNA: TGTGCCAGCAGCCCCCCTGGGGGCAGCTACGAGCAGTACTTC. This encodes CASSPPGGSYEQYF.

The chain joins TRBV10-3 to TRBJ2-1; D is possibly TRBD1 (6 bases). V lost 3 bases and J lost 0, with 9 bases in between. Germline V CDR1 and CDR2: ENHRY, SYGVKD. The CDR3 has 15 amino acids. The CDR3 sequence is CAISEGGSSYNEQFF. The CDR3 nucleotides are TGTGCCATCAGTGAAGGGGGAAGCTCCTACAATGAGCAGTTCTTC.

The chain links TRBV6-6 to TRBJ1-2, with 7 bases lining up with TRBD1. J gave up 8 bases and V 6 bases, and 6 bases lay outside the gene matches. Germline loops: CDR1 MNHNY, CDR2 SVGAGI (reference sequence). There are 12 residues in the CDR3. This CDR3 reads CASRPDRAGYTF. The CDR3 coding sequence is TGTGCCAGCAGACCAGACAGGGCCGGCTACACCTTC.

A single count supports this clone. The gene calls are TRBV30 and TRBJ1-1; perhaps TRBD1 as D (6 bases). This CDR3 is built from 11 residues. V was shortened by 1 base and J by 7 bases, with 7 bases between the two germline ends. Germline lookup yields CDR1 GTSNPN and CDR2 SVGIG (reference sequence). CDR3 in amino acids: CAWSETGEAFF. The CDR3 DNA follows: TGTGCCTGGAGTGAGACAGGTGAAGCTTTCTTT.

The V and J genes are TRBV7-9 and TRBJ1-6, with D unclear. This CDR3 region has 14 residues. The germline gives CDR1 SEHNR, CDR2 FQNEAQ (reference sequence). Between the trimmed V and J ends, which lost 5 bases and 7 bases, there was a span of 12 bases. CDR3 loop: CASSHPAENSPLHF. In DNA form, the CDR3 reads TGTGCCAGCAGCCACCCCGCAGAAAATTCACCCCTCCACTTT.

The chain uses TRBV7-3 and TRBJ2-1, with 11 bases identical to TRBD2. Trimming cost V 2 bases and J 3 bases; bases outside gene matches: 0. The CDR3 totals 15 residues. Germline V CDR1 and CDR2: SGHTA, FQGTGA. CDR3 residues: CASSLLAGGYNEQFF. The CDR3 nucleotides are TGTGCCAGCAGCTTACTAGCGGGGGGCTACAATGAGCAGTTCTTC.

The chain combines TRBV6-6 with TRBJ1-2, with 9 bases fitting TRBD1. The CDR3 runs to 13 residues. Germline CDR1 reads MNHNY; CDR2 reads SVGAGI (reference sequence). Trimming took 6 bases from V and 5 from J; bases not matched to a gene: 4. CDR3 residues: CASRDRGGYGYTF. The CDR3 nucleotides read TGTGCCAGCAGGGACAGGGGTGGTTATGGCTACACCTTC.

The genes are TRBV5-1 and TRBJ2-7; a weak D match, TRBD2 (7 bases). Germline V gene lookup returns CDR1 SGHRS and CDR2 YFSETQ. The CDR3 consists of 14 residues. V shed 4 bases and J shed 0 bases, with 11 bases lying between them. In nucleotides, the CDR3 is TGCGCCAGCAGCCGCGGGGGCCTCTCCTACGAGCAGTACTTC. Protein sequence: CASSRGGLSYEQYF.

This chain uses TRBV6-1 with TRBJ2-7; possible D gene TRBD1, 6 bases. CDR1 is MNHNS and CDR2 is SASEGT in the germline V gene. The CDR3 length is 14 residues. V was trimmed by 6 bases and J by 0 bases, leaving 12 bases between them. CDR3 nucleotide sequence: TGTGCCAGCAGCGCAACAGGGATCTCCTACGAGCAGTACTTC. Translating gives CASSATGISYEQYF.

This rearrangement joins TRBV11-2 to TRBJ2-3; the D is unclear. CDR1 and CDR2 from the germline V gene are SGHAT and FQNNGV. Trimming removed 0 bases at V and 4 bases at J, with 11 bases between. The CDR3 sequence is 15 residues long. The CDR3 is CASSLDQVDPDTQYF. For the CDR3, the DNA is TGTGCCAGCAGCTTAGATCAGGTCGACCCAGATACGCAGTATTTT.

Here the CDR3 reads CASSLPGQGSEAFF. DNA for the CDR3: TGTGCCAGCAGTCTTCCTGGACAGGGAAGTGAAGCTTTCTTT. J is TRBJ1-1 and V is TRBV6-5; 8 nucleotides agree with TRBD1. In germline, CDR1 is MNHEY, CDR2 SVGAGI. The CDR3 loop spans 14 amino acids. J was trimmed by 7 bases and V by 5 bases; bases with no gene match: 9.

The table lists this clone with a count of one. The chain couples TRBV27 to TRBJ2-1; 15 bases agree with TRBD2. The length of the CDR3 is 18 residues. Losses at the gene ends were 5 bases for V and 0 bases for J; bases not matched to a gene: 5. The germline CDR1 and CDR2 sequences are MNHEY and SMNVEV (reference sequence). The CDR3 DNA reads TGTGCCAGCAGTCAGAGGACTAGCGGGGGGGCCTCCTACAATGAGCAGTTCTTC. Its translation is CASSQRTSGGASYNEQFF.

The V gene is TRBV6-1, the J gene TRBJ2-1, with 8 bases lining up with TRBD1. Germline loops: CDR1 MNHNS, CDR2 SASEGT. This CDR3 has 13 residues. The J segment lost 6 bases and the V segment lost 4 bases, leaving 2 bases of the junction unmatched. CDR3 region: CASSATGGNEQFF. The CDR3 nucleotides read TGTGCCAGCAGTGCAACAGGGGGCAATGAGCAGTTCTTC.

V is TRBV15 and J is TRBJ1-2; D might be TRBD1 (6 bases). CDR1 and CDR2 from the germline V gene are LNHNV and YYDKDF (reference sequence). The CDR3 has 13 residues. The V and J ends lost 11 bases and 4 bases respectively, with 17 bases between them. In DNA form, the CDR3 reads TGTGCCGCATCGGAAACAGGGAGCTATGGCTACACCTTC. Amino acids: CAASETGSYGYTF.

The chain couples TRBV9 to TRBJ1-1, with 7 bases lining up with TRBD1. The CDR3 has 14 residues. Per the germline V gene, CDR1 is SGDLS and CDR2 is YYNGEE. The V gene end was trimmed by 3 bases and the J gene end by 3 bases; junction bases not matched to a gene: 5. DNA for the CDR3: TGTGCCAGCAGCGAGACAGGGTCCGACACTGAAGCTTTCTTT. Residues: CASSETGSDTEAFF.